A selection of T cell receptor beta chains follows, all from one sample in a study of PD-1 blockade in classical Hodgkin lymphoma. The repertoire was sequenced with immunoSEQ multiplex PCR; TCRdb's copy has only in-frame clones and lacks some. The sample has around 850 clones, around 80% seen once. The sequenced sample was peripheral blood mononuclear cells (PBMCs), obtained at baseline. The receptor set was obtained from a human donor with classical Hodgkin lymphoma. Each CDR3 is given with its conserved first and last residue. A D gene is named only where the DNA matches it firmly. Clone size appears in some rows only: once, few, many, or a class for an expanded clone.

D gene: TRBD2; J gene: TRBJ2-1; clone size: -; V gene: TRBV7-2; CDR3 DNA: TGTGCCAGCAGCTTAGTCCAAGCGGGAGGTAACAATGAGCAGTTCTTC; CDR3 protein: CASSLVQAGGNNEQFF
D gene: -; J gene: TRBJ2-6; clone size: -; V gene: TRBV4-2; CDR3 DNA: TGTGCCAGCAGCATGGGGCGGTTACAAAGTCGGGCCAACGTCCTGACTTTC; CDR3 protein: CASSMGRLQSRANVLTF
D gene: -; J gene: TRBJ2-7; clone size: -; V gene: TRBV11-2; CDR3 DNA: TGTGCCAGCAGCTTAATAAGTCTGGCGGGACGGGGGACCGAGCAGTACTTC; CDR3 protein: CASSLISLAGRGTEQYF
D gene: TRBD2; J gene: TRBJ2-7; clone size: few; V gene: TRBV27; CDR3 DNA: TGTGCCAGCAGTTTAAGAGGTACTAGCGGGAGGGCTTACGAGCAGTACTTC; CDR3 protein: CASSLRGTSGRAYEQYF
D gene: -; J gene: TRBJ2-5; clone size: -; V gene: TRBV27; CDR3 DNA: TGTGCCAGCAGTAGGCAGTGGTCTGCCAGACCCCAAGAGACCCAGTACTTC; CDR3 protein: CASSRQWSARPQETQYF
D gene: -; J gene: TRBJ2-1; clone size: -; V gene: TRBV11-2; CDR3 DNA: TGTGCCAGCACCGGGACCAACTCCTACAATGAGCAGTTCTTC; CDR3 protein: CASTGTNSYNEQFF
D gene: -; J gene: TRBJ2-7; clone size: -; V gene: TRBV7-2; CDR3 DNA: TGTGCCAGCAGTGACCTCGGCGAGCAGTACTTC; CDR3 protein: CASSDLGEQYF
D gene: -; J gene: TRBJ2-3; clone size: few; V gene: TRBV7-6; CDR3 DNA: TGTGCCAGCAGCTTTGGGAGGAGCACAGATACGCAGTATTTT; CDR3 protein: CASSFGRSTDTQYF
D gene: -; J gene: TRBJ2-7; clone size: -; V gene: TRBV7-2; CDR3 DNA: TGTGCCAGCAGCCAAGAGGGAAAGAGGGGCAGGTCCTACGAGCAGTACTTC; CDR3 protein: CASSQEGKRGRSYEQYF
D gene: -; J gene: TRBJ1-5; clone size: -; V gene: TRBV4-1; CDR3 DNA: TGCGCCAGCAGCCAAGAAGAGAGCACGCCCAGGCATTTT; CDR3 protein: CASSQEESTPRHF
D gene: -; J gene: TRBJ2-1; clone size: -; V gene: TRBV29-1; CDR3 DNA: TGCAGCGTTGGACTGGGCTACAATGAGCAGTTCTTC; CDR3 protein: CSVGLGYNEQFF
D gene: -; J gene: TRBJ2-6; clone size: -; V gene: TRBV29-1; CDR3 DNA: TGCAGCGTTGAAGCAGGGGCTGGGGCCAACGTCCTGACTTTC; CDR3 protein: CSVEAGAGANVLTF
D gene: -; J gene: TRBJ1-2; clone size: -; V gene: TRBV9; CDR3 DNA: TGTGCCAGCAGCGAGAGCTCTAACTATGGCTACACCTTC; CDR3 protein: CASSESSNYGYTF
D gene: -; J gene: TRBJ2-7; clone size: few; V gene: TRBV23-1; CDR3 DNA: TGCGCCAGCAGTATCTGGGCAGGCCCCGGGACCCACGAGCAGTACTTC; CDR3 protein: CASSIWAGPGTHEQYF
D gene: TRBD1; J gene: TRBJ2-7; clone size: -; V gene: TRBV11-2; CDR3 DNA: TGTGCCAGCAGCTTAATAAGTCTGGCGGGACAGGGGACCGAGCAGTACTTC; CDR3 protein: CASSLISLAGQGTEQYF
D gene: TRBD1; J gene: TRBJ2-7; clone size: -; V gene: TRBV19; CDR3 DNA: TGTGCCAGTAGTTACCGGGACAGATGGTACGAGCAGTACTTC; CDR3 protein: CASSYRDRWYEQYF
D gene: -; J gene: TRBJ1-5; clone size: -; V gene: TRBV4-3; CDR3 DNA: TGCGCCAGCAGCCAAGATAGAAGACAGCCCCAGCATTTT; CDR3 protein: CASSQDRRQPQHF
D gene: -; J gene: TRBJ1-1; clone size: few; V gene: TRBV30; CDR3 DNA: TGTGCCTGGAAGGGGAAGGGGATTTATGCTTTCTTT; CDR3 protein: CAWKGKGIYAFF
D gene: TRBD2; J gene: TRBJ2-3; clone size: few; V gene: TRBV7-3; CDR3 DNA: TGTGCCAGCAGCCCGGGACTAGCGGGAAACGCAGATACGCAGTATTTT; CDR3 protein: CASSPGLAGNADTQYF
D gene: TRBD1; J gene: TRBJ2-3; clone size: -; V gene: TRBV19; CDR3 DNA: TGTGCCAGTAGAAGGACAGGGAACACAGATACGCAGTATTTT; CDR3 protein: CASRRTGNTDTQYF
D gene: TRBD1; J gene: TRBJ1-4; clone size: -; V gene: TRBV5-5; CDR3 DNA: TGTGCCAGCAGCTTGTTGACAGGGGCTGAAGAAAAACTGTTTTTT; CDR3 protein: CASSLLTGAEEKLFF
D gene: -; J gene: TRBJ2-1; clone size: -; V gene: TRBV29-1; CDR3 DNA: TGCAGCGTTGCATTGGGGGGCTCCTACAATGAGCAGTTCTTC; CDR3 protein: CSVALGGSYNEQFF
D gene: -; J gene: TRBJ2-2; clone size: -; V gene: TRBV25-1; CDR3 DNA: TGTGCCAGGGCAAGGGCGGAAGACACCGGGGAGCTGTTTTTT; CDR3 protein: CARARAEDTGELFF
D gene: TRBD1; J gene: TRBJ2-7; clone size: -; V gene: TRBV28; CDR3 DNA: TGTGCCAGCAGCCTCGGACAGGGATGGGACGAGCAGTACTTC; CDR3 protein: CASSLGQGWDEQYF
D gene: TRBD2; J gene: TRBJ2-1; clone size: -; V gene: TRBV5-4; CDR3 DNA: TGTGCCAGCAGCTTGAGCTCGGGACTAGCCGAGCAGTTCTTC; CDR3 protein: CASSLSSGLAEQFF
D gene: -; J gene: TRBJ1-1; clone size: -; V gene: TRBV7-9; CDR3 DNA: TGTGTCAGCAGCTTAAGGCGGGGTGCAGCTTTCTTT; CDR3 protein: CVSSLRRGAAFF
D gene: -; J gene: TRBJ2-5; clone size: -; V gene: TRBV7-3; CDR3 DNA: TGTGCCAGCAGCCATTCGGGGGCAGGGGCCACCCAGTACTTC; CDR3 protein: CASSHSGAGATQYF
D gene: -; J gene: TRBJ1-3; clone size: few; V gene: TRBV21-1; CDR3 DNA: TGTGCCAGCAGCAGACAGGCGCCAACCCCGGGAAACACCATATATTTT; CDR3 protein: CASSRQAPTPGNTIYF
D gene: -; J gene: TRBJ1-2; clone size: -; V gene: TRBV9; CDR3 DNA: TGTGCCAGCAGCGTAGGGGCCGCGACCCTCTATGGCTACACCTTC; CDR3 protein: CASSVGAATLYGYTF
D gene: -; J gene: TRBJ2-6; clone size: -; V gene: TRBV4-2; CDR3 DNA: TGTGCCAGCAGCCACTCCGGACGGACCTCTGGGGCCAACGTCCTGACTTTC; CDR3 protein: CASSHSGRTSGANVLTF
D gene: -; J gene: TRBJ2-1; clone size: -; V gene: TRBV29-1; CDR3 DNA: TGCAGCGGCTATATCGTAGGGAGTCATGAGCAGTTCTTC; CDR3 protein: CSGYIVGSHEQFF
D gene: -; J gene: TRBJ1-3; clone size: -; V gene: TRBV21-1; CDR3 DNA: TGTGCCAGCAGTGGGGCCATACTACAACACGCACGAAACACCATATATTTT; CDR3 protein: CASSGAILQHARNTIYF
D gene: -; J gene: TRBJ1-2; clone size: -; V gene: TRBV6-6; CDR3 DNA: TGTGCCAGCCTCAGGGAGTACGACTATGGCTACACCTTC; CDR3 protein: CASLREYDYGYTF
D gene: -; J gene: TRBJ2-7; clone size: once; V gene: TRBV14; CDR3 DNA: TGTGCCAGCAGCAACTACTGGAGCGAGCAGTACTTC; CDR3 protein: CASSNYWSEQYF
D gene: -; J gene: TRBJ2-7; clone size: -; V gene: TRBV6-6; CDR3 DNA: TGTGCCAGCAGTTACGCTGTAGAATACGAGCAGTACTTC; CDR3 protein: CASSYAVEYEQYF
D gene: TRBD2; J gene: TRBJ2-7; clone size: -; V gene: TRBV4-3; CDR3 DNA: TGCGCCAGCAGCCGAACGAGGATCGGGGCGGGAGGGCCTACATACGAGCAGTACTTC; CDR3 protein: CASSRTRIGAGGPTYEQYF
D gene: TRBD2; J gene: TRBJ2-7; clone size: few; V gene: TRBV2; CDR3 DNA: TGTGCCAGCAGTGAAAGCGGGAGGGGTCAGTACTTC; CDR3 protein: CASSESGRGQYF